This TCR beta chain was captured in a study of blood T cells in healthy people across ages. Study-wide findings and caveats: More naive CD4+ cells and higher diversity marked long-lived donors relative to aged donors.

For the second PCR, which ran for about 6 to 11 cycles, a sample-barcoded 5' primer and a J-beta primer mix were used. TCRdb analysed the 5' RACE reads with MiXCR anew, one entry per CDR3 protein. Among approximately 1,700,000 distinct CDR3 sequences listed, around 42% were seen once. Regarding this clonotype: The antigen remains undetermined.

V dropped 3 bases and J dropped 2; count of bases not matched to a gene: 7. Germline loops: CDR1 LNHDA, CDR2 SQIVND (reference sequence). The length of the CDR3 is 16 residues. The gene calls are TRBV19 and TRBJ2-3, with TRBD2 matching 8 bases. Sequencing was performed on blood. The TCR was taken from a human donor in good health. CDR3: CASSMQAGAPTDTQYF. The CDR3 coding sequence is TGTGCCAGTAGTATGCAAGCGGGGGCTCCCACAGATACGCAGTATTTT.